These 19 T cell receptor beta chains came from one sample sequenced in a study of blood T cell repertoires in COVID-19 (TCRdb year 2020). The library was built by means of the immunoSEQ multiplex PCR assay. TCRdb took this table from immuneACCESS and kept in-frame rearrangements with V and J called. Such tables lack part of the clones; where checked against another copy, unresolved V genes explain under half of the gap, and the rest is unexplained. This sample is represented by about 220,000 clones; about four fifths of them were singletons. The top ten hold approximately 3% of the sample. The material sequenced was peripheral blood. The receptors shown here come from a woman aged 25 to 45 who had recovered from COVID-19.

The V and J genes are TRBV27 and TRBJ2-1, with D tentatively TRBD2 (6 bases). The CDR3 is made up of 16 amino acids. Between the trimmed V and J ends, which lost 5 bases and 6 bases, there was a span of 20 bases. Germline loops: CDR1 MNHEY, CDR2 SMNVEV (reference sequence). CDR3 sequence reads: CASSRPGDPIRNEQFF. The CDR3, as DNA: TGTGCCAGCAGTCGTCCGGGGGATCCCATACGCAATGAGCAGTTCTTC.

The chain has TRBV29-1 and TRBJ2-4; TRBD2 aligns across 12 bases. Losses at the gene ends were 0 bases for V and 8 bases for J; bases not matched to a gene: 2. The germline CDR1 and CDR2 sequences are SQVTM and ANQGSEA. The CDR3 totals 14 residues. The CDR3 loop reads CSVEETSGSDIQYF. The CDR3 bases are TGCAGCGTTGAAGAGACTAGCGGGAGTGACATTCAGTACTTC.

V usage is TRBV6-5 and J usage is TRBJ1-2; D may be TRBD1 (6 bases). V was pared by 8 bases and J by 0 bases, with 13 bases between. The CDR3 is 14 amino acids. The germline V gene has CDR1 MNHEY and CDR2 SVGAGI. For the CDR3, the DNA is TGTGCCAGCTTGGGGGCGGATGCTAACTATGGCTACACCTTC. Translating gives CASLGADANYGYTF.

This CDR3 is CASSGTGGETQYF. The CDR3 DNA follows: TGTGCCAGCAGCGGGACAGGGGGAGAGACCCAGTACTTC. The chain has TRBV6-6 and TRBJ2-5; the match to TRBD1 covers 11 bases. Germline V gives CDR1 MNHNY, CDR2 SVGAGI (reference sequence). The V gene end was trimmed by 6 bases and the J gene end by 4 bases; junction bases not matched to a gene: 1. The CDR3 extends over 13 amino acids.

The J gene is TRBJ2-4, the V gene TRBV12-3 or TRBV12-4, with D possibly TRBD2 on 6 matching bases. Trimming removed 6 bases at V and 8 bases at J, with 11 bases between. The CDR3 has 12 amino acids. CDR3 DNA: TGTGCCAGCAGCCCCAGGGAGGACATTCAGTACTTC. Residues: CASSPREDIQYF.

V usage is TRBV28 and J usage is TRBJ2-7; 9 bases are shared with TRBD1. Germline CDR1 is MDHEN and CDR2 is SYDVKM. V lost 5 bases to trimming and J lost 7 bases; unmatched junction nucleotides: 12. The CDR3 contains 15 residues. In DNA form, the CDR3 reads TGTGCCAGCAGTGCACCGGGACAGGGAGTACAGGAGCAGTACTTC. It specifies CASSAPGQGVQEQYF.

The J gene is TRBJ2-1, the V gene TRBV5-4; maybe TRBD2 (5 bases). The CDR3 runs 13 residues. Trimming shortened V by 10 bases and J by 8 bases, and 19 bases separated the two germline ends. Germline CDR1 reads SGHNT; CDR2 reads YYREEE (reference sequence). The CDR3 sequence is CARSGPNADEQFF. The CDR3 nucleotides are TGTGCCCGGAGCGGACCTAACGCGGATGAGCAGTTCTTC.

This rearrangement joins TRBV29-1 to TRBJ2-7, with TRBD2 matching 14 bases. Germline V gene lookup returns CDR1 SQVTM and CDR2 ANQGSEA. J was trimmed by 3 bases and V by 7 bases; bases with no gene match: 8. The CDR3 totals 15 residues. The CDR3 loop reads CSAAAGTSGGYEQYF. The CDR3 bases are TGCAGCGCTGCTGCCGGGACTAGCGGGGGCTACGAGCAGTACTTC.

V gene TRBV18 combines with J gene TRBJ1-5, with D perhaps matching TRBD1 (5 bases). Germline V gives CDR1 KGHSH, CDR2 LQKENI. There are 14 residues in the CDR3. V gave up 1 base and J gave up 7 bases, with 11 bases separating them. Here the CDR3 reads CASSPLWGEQPQHF. For the CDR3, the DNA is TGTGCCAGCTCACCACTCTGGGGCGAACAGCCCCAGCATTTT.

The chain uses TRBV7-2 and TRBJ1-5; the match to TRBD1 covers 7 bases. V lost 3 bases to trimming and J lost 7 bases; unmatched junction nucleotides: 3. Germline assignment: CDR1 SGHTA and CDR2 FQGNSA. The length of the CDR3 is 13 residues. The CDR3 bases are TGTGCCAGCAGCTTCTTAGGGGGCCAGCCCCAGCATTTT. Translated, it gives CASSFLGGQPQHF.

The rearrangement joins TRBV9 to TRBJ2-3; a weak D match, TRBD1 (5 bases). The V end was cut by 4 bases, the J end by 3 bases, with 15 bases between. CDR3 length equals 15 residues. Germline loops: CDR1 SGDLS, CDR2 YYNGEE. For the CDR3, the DNA is TGTGCCAGCAGCCCCGGGCGCTCAGGGACAGATACGCAGTATTTT. It yields the protein CASSPGRSGTDTQYF.

The V and J genes are TRBV6-5 and TRBJ2-7; D perhaps matches TRBD1 (5 bases). V lost 6 bases and J 0 bases, leaving 12 bases between the germline ends. The CDR3 has 14 amino acids. Germline lookup yields CDR1 MNHEY and CDR2 SVGAGI. CDR3 residues: CASSLQVYSYEQYF. The CDR3, as DNA: TGTGCCAGCAGCCTACAGGTTTACTCCTACGAGCAGTACTTC.

The chain couples TRBV6-5 to TRBJ1-5; 7 positions match TRBD1. Trimming took 6 bases from V and 6 from J; bases not matched to a gene: 8. The CDR3 extends over 14 amino acids. CDR1 and CDR2 (germline): MNHEY, SVGAGI. Here the CDR3 DNA reads TGTGCCAGCAGCAGAACAGGGGTTCGTCAGCCCCAGCATTTT. The encoded protein is CASSRTGVRQPQHF.

This chain joins TRBV10-1 and TRBJ1-3; D unresolved. V was cut by 5 bases and J by 4 bases, with 15 bases left in between. CDR1 and CDR2 from the germline V gene are WNHNN and SYGVQD (reference sequence). This CDR3 has 15 amino acids. The CDR3 loop reads CASSPRGVGGNTIYF. CDR3 DNA sequence: TGCGCCAGCAGTCCCCGGGGTGTGGGAGGAAACACCATATATTTT.

J is TRBJ2-2 and V is TRBV10-3; TRBD2 aligns across 11 bases. The CDR3 consists of 16 residues. V lost 6 bases to trimming and J lost 2 bases; unmatched junction nucleotides: 5. Per germline, CDR1 ENHRY and CDR2 SYGVKD. The CDR3 nucleotides are TGTGCCATCAGCCCCCGACTAGCGGGAAACACCGGGGAGCTGTTTTTT. Protein sequence: CAISPRLAGNTGELFF.

The sample holds a few counts of this clone. The chain has TRBV10-3 and TRBJ1-5, with 7 bases aligning to TRBD1. The CDR3 spans 13 residues. Germline V lookup: CDR1 ENHRY, CDR2 SYGVKD. V shed 6 bases, J shed 5 bases, and the junction held 4 bases outside the gene matches. CDR3 coding DNA: TGTGCCATCAGCCCGGACAGGCATCAGCCCCAGCATTTT. It codes for CAISPDRHQPQHF.

The chain combines TRBV27 with TRBJ1-5; D is ambiguous. Germline values: CDR1 MNHEY, CDR2 SMNVEV (reference sequence). V shed 3 bases and J shed 3 bases, with 9 bases lying between them. The CDR3 extends over 14 amino acids. The CDR3 bases are TGTGCCAGCAGTTTGGCGGGTCCCAATCAGCCCCAGCATTTT. Protein: CASSLAGPNQPQHF.

For the CDR3, the DNA is TGTGCCTGGAGTAAGGCAGGGTTTGGGAAGTCCTACGAGCAGTACTTC. This gives the protein CAWSKAGFGKSYEQYF. The chain carries TRBV30 and TRBJ2-7, with D perhaps matching TRBD1 (5 bases). Trimming pared 2 bases from V and 1 base from J, leaving 18 bases between. Germline loops: CDR1 GTSNPN, CDR2 SVGIG (reference sequence). The CDR3 loop spans 16 amino acids.

The genes are TRBV19 and TRBJ2-3, with 7 bases aligning to TRBD1. The CDR3 is 15 residues long. The V segment lost 3 bases and the J segment 2 bases; nucleotides outside the gene matches: 5. The germline V gene encodes CDR1 LNHDA and CDR2 SQIVND (reference sequence). The CDR3 region is CASSMGQGVTDTQYF. DNA of the CDR3: TGTGCCAGTAGTATGGGGCAGGGGGTCACAGATACGCAGTATTTT.